These 8 T cell receptor beta chains originate from one sample sequenced in a study of blood T cell repertoires in COVID-19. The assay was immunoSEQ multiplex PCR, and TCRdb's table has in-frame clones only and misses some. This table holds 30,000 or so clones, 86% found once. Sequences were obtained from peripheral blood. These TCRs come from a human donor with active COVID-19. The donor label of this sample is uncertain.

The sample holds one count of this clone. The V and J genes are TRBV5-6 and TRBJ1-1; tentatively, D is TRBD1 (6 bases). CDR3 size: 15 residues. The V end lost 0 bases, the J end lost 3 bases, and 12 bases lay between the germline ends. In germline, CDR1 is SGHDT, CDR2 YYEEEE. CDR3 sequence reads: CASSLEPTGYTEAFF. In nucleotides, the CDR3 is TGTGCCAGCAGCTTGGAACCTACAGGGTACACTGAAGCTTTCTTT.

The chain recombines TRBV12-3 or TRBV12-4 with TRBJ2-7; TRBD1 aligns across 7 bases. The ends lost 1 base at V and 6 bases at J; junction bases unmatched: 0. The CDR3 contains 12 residues. CDR3 DNA: TGTGCCAGCAGTTTAGAGGGGGCCGAGCAGTACTTC. It translates to CASSLEGAEQYF.

The chain has TRBV9 and TRBJ1-2, with 11 bases aligning to TRBD1. This CDR3 is 15 amino acids long. V dropped 3 bases and J dropped 4; count of bases not matched to a gene: 5. Germline V gives CDR1 SGDLS, CDR2 YYNGEE. The DNA for the CDR3 is TGTGCCAGCAGCGCGTCCGGGACAGGGGGCTATGGCTACACCTTC. Translation gives CASSASGTGGYGYTF.

The sample holds one count of this clone. The rearrangement joins TRBV21-1 to TRBJ1-2; the table calls TRBD1, which could not be checked here. TRBV21-1 is given as a pseudogene. This CDR3 spans 17 amino acids. CDR3 region: CASSTFPGQGTEYGYTF. The CDR3 nucleotides are TGTGCCAGCAGTACTTTTCCGGGACAGGGAACAGAATATGGCTACACCTTC.

The genes are TRBV6-5 and TRBJ2-5; the match to TRBD1 covers 7 bases. Per the germline V gene, CDR1 is MNHEY and CDR2 is SVGAGI. The CDR3 spans 13 residues. V dropped 8 bases and J dropped 5; count of bases not matched to a gene: 8. The CDR3 reads CASGEGAWETQYF. The CDR3, as DNA: TGTGCCAGCGGCGAGGGGGCGTGGGAGACCCAGTACTTC.

This chain joins TRBV1 and TRBJ2-3; TRBD2, as called in the table, went unchecked against the DNA. TRBV1 is designated a pseudogene. CDR3 length: 16 amino acids. The CDR3 here is CTSSQDYLAGLDTQYF. CDR3 DNA sequence: TGCACCAGCAGCCAAGATTATTTAGCGGGCCTAGATACGCAGTATTTT.

The chain uses TRBV9 and TRBJ2-1; maybe TRBD2 (6 bases). Germline loops: CDR1 SGDLS, CDR2 YYNGEE. The V and J ends lost 0 bases and 9 bases respectively, with 13 bases between them. CDR3 length: 14 residues. CDR3 loop: CASSVAVGGVEQFF. The CDR3 nucleotides are TGTGCCAGCAGCGTAGCCGTCGGGGGTGTTGAGCAGTTCTTC.

The chain uses TRBV19 and TRBJ1-2; D is possibly TRBD1 (6 bases). V was pared by 6 bases and J by 7 bases, with 18 bases between. The germline gives CDR1 LNHDA, CDR2 SQIVND (reference sequence). This CDR3 region has 14 residues. CDR3 in DNA: TGTGCCAGTAGCGAAGGAGTGGACAGCTCTGGCTACACCTTC. It codes for CASSEGVDSSGYTF.